The source of this TCR beta chain is a study of blood T cell repertoires in COVID-19. Germline assignment: CDR1 SGHRS and CDR2 YFSETQ. The J segment lost 4 bases and the V segment lost 3 bases, leaving 8 bases of the junction unmatched. This CDR3 region has 16 residues. The table came from immunoSEQ multiplex PCR; TCRdb's copy has only in-frame clones and leaves some out. The sample lists hundreds of thousands of clones; roughly 89% were seen once. Researchers sorted participants into cohorts using their self-reported clinical history. The receptor was derived from a woman younger than 35 who had recovered from COVID-19. This sequence joins TRBV5-1 and TRBJ2-7; 12 nucleotides agree with TRBD2. The sample taken for sequencing was PBMCs or T cells enriched from blood (not recorded which). Here the CDR3 DNA reads TGCGCCAGCAGCTCTCCGACTAGCGGGAGTCTGTACGAGCAGTACTTC. This gives the protein CASSSPTSGSLYEQYF.